This is a list of T cell receptor beta chains from one sample in a study of CD8 T cells in ankylosing spondylitis. Using its own MiXCR run on the 5' RACE reads, TCRdb lists one record per CDR3 protein. The repertoire includes around 450,000 distinct CDR3 sequences, roughly a quarter of them detected once, and 0.85% to 1% sits in the top ten. The specimen sequenced was blood, either unsorted or a sorted T cell fraction (not recorded which). All receptors derive from a male donor with ankylosing spondylitis. Both conserved end residues are part of each CDR3. Fields, in order: clone size, V gene, D gene, J gene, CDR3 protein, CDR3 DNA. A D gene is named only where the DNA matches it firmly. Expanded clones are given a class, and other clones once, few, many or no size at all.

clone_size: few
v_call: TRBV5-5
d_call: TRBD1
j_call: TRBJ2-3
cdr3_aa: CASSAEGASTDTQYF
cdr3_nt: TGTGCCAGCAGCGCAGAGGGGGCGAGCACAGATACGCAGTATTTT

clone_size: NA
v_call: TRBV3-1
d_call: NA
j_call: TRBJ2-7
cdr3_aa: CASSIDGGTYEQYF
cdr3_nt: TGTGCCAGCAGTATAGACGGTGGAACCTACGAGCAGTACTTC

clone_size: many
v_call: TRBV4-1
d_call: TRBD2
j_call: TRBJ2-2
cdr3_aa: CASSHPPGLAGKGTGELFF
cdr3_nt: TGCGCCAGCAGCCATCCCCCGGGACTAGCGGGAAAGGGGACCGGGGAGCTGTTTTTT

clone_size: NA
v_call: TRBV5-1
d_call: TRBD1
j_call: TRBJ2-3
cdr3_aa: CASSPVTGATDTQYF
cdr3_nt: TGCGCCAGCAGCCCCGTGACAGGGGCTACAGATACGCAGTATTTT

clone_size: many
v_call: TRBV11-2
d_call: NA
j_call: TRBJ2-3
cdr3_aa: CASSSPQEVDTQYF
cdr3_nt: TGTGCCAGCAGCTCCCCCCAGGAGGTAGATACGCAGTATTTT

clone_size: NA
v_call: TRBV2
d_call: NA
j_call: TRBJ2-2
cdr3_aa: CASNLAPNTGELFF
cdr3_nt: TGTGCCAGCAATCTAGCGCCGAACACCGGGGAGCTGTTTTTT

clone_size: NA
v_call: TRBV20-1
d_call: NA
j_call: TRBJ2-3
cdr3_aa: CSAPSKRVSTDTQYF
cdr3_nt: TGCAGTGCTCCCTCAAAGCGGGTTAGCACAGATACGCAGTATTTT

clone_size: once
v_call: TRBV7-6
d_call: TRBD1
j_call: TRBJ2-1
cdr3_aa: CASSPRGTANEQFF
cdr3_nt: TGTGCCAGCAGCCCAAGGGGGACAGCGAATGAGCAGTTCTTC

clone_size: NA
v_call: TRBV29-1
d_call: TRBD1
j_call: TRBJ2-1
cdr3_aa: CSVAQDRAGEQFF
cdr3_nt: TGCAGCGTTGCGCAGGACAGGGCAGGTGAGCAGTTCTTC

clone_size: few
v_call: TRBV5-1
d_call: NA
j_call: TRBJ2-3
cdr3_aa: CASSLAETSGTDTQYF
cdr3_nt: TGCGCCAGCAGCTTGGCTGAGACATCAGGCACAGATACGCAGTATTTT

clone_size: few
v_call: TRBV5-1
d_call: NA
j_call: TRBJ1-2
cdr3_aa: CASSLVGDGYTF
cdr3_nt: TGCGCCAGCAGCTTGGTTGGGGATGGCTACACCTTC

clone_size: NA
v_call: TRBV30
d_call: NA
j_call: TRBJ1-4
cdr3_aa: CAWSVPTSRGEKLFF
cdr3_nt: TGTGCCTGGAGTGTACCGACCTCCCGGGGCGAAAAACTGTTTTTT

clone_size: NA
v_call: TRBV9
d_call: NA
j_call: TRBJ2-3
cdr3_aa: CASSVALPQDTQYF
cdr3_nt: TGTGCCAGCAGCGTAGCCCTACCCCAGGATACGCAGTATTTT

clone_size: NA
v_call: TRBV7-9
d_call: NA
j_call: TRBJ1-2
cdr3_aa: CASSLDSPVGGYTF
cdr3_nt: TGTGCCAGCAGCTTAGATTCCCCCGTGGGGGGCTACACCTTC

clone_size: few
v_call: TRBV29-1
d_call: NA
j_call: TRBJ1-2
cdr3_aa: CSVGGYYGYTF
cdr3_nt: TGCAGCGTTGGGGGCTACTATGGCTACACCTTC

clone_size: NA
v_call: TRBV12-3/TRBV12-4
d_call: TRBD2
j_call: TRBJ2-3
cdr3_aa: CASTSGGPGDTQYF
cdr3_nt: TGTGCCAGCACGTCGGGAGGGCCGGGAGATACGCAGTATTTT

clone_size: NA
v_call: TRBV20-1
d_call: NA
j_call: TRBJ2-6
cdr3_aa: CSARETGHGANVLTF
cdr3_nt: TGCAGTGCTAGAGAAACAGGGCATGGGGCCAACGTCCTGACTTTC

clone_size: NA
v_call: TRBV4-2
d_call: NA
j_call: TRBJ2-2
cdr3_aa: CASSQEVWTGRAGELFF
cdr3_nt: TGTGCCAGCAGCCAAGAAGTATGGACAGGGAGGGCCGGGGAGCTGTTTTTT

clone_size: NA
v_call: TRBV11-2
d_call: NA
j_call: TRBJ2-1
cdr3_aa: CASTRGAGAYNEQFF
cdr3_nt: TGTGCCAGCACACGGGGGGCGGGCGCCTACAATGAGCAGTTCTTC

clone_size: few
v_call: TRBV5-1
d_call: NA
j_call: TRBJ1-1
cdr3_aa: CASSLSGRGEVAFF
cdr3_nt: TGCGCCAGCAGCTTGTCTGGCAGGGGAGAGGTAGCTTTCTTT

clone_size: NA
v_call: TRBV7-2
d_call: TRBD1
j_call: TRBJ1-2
cdr3_aa: CASSRPTGLNGYTF
cdr3_nt: TGTGCCAGCAGCCGGCCGACAGGGCTCAATGGCTACACCTTC

clone_size: few
v_call: TRBV7-2
d_call: TRBD2
j_call: TRBJ2-7
cdr3_aa: CASSLLGTSGSGEQYF
cdr3_nt: TGTGCCAGCAGCTTACTTGGGACTAGCGGGAGTGGCGAGCAGTACTTC

clone_size: few
v_call: TRBV2
d_call: TRBD2
j_call: TRBJ2-3
cdr3_aa: CASSLRAGGDTQYF
cdr3_nt: TGTGCCAGCAGTCTTAGGGCGGGGGGAGATACGCAGTATTTT

clone_size: NA
v_call: TRBV7-2
d_call: NA
j_call: TRBJ1-6
cdr3_aa: CASSPDGTYNSPLHF
cdr3_nt: TGTGCCAGCAGCCCGGACGGGACCTATAATTCACCCCTCCACTTT

clone_size: few
v_call: TRBV18
d_call: NA
j_call: TRBJ1-1
cdr3_aa: CASSPPTADTEAFF
cdr3_nt: TGTGCCAGCTCACCACCCACGGCGGACACTGAAGCTTTCTTT

clone_size: NA
v_call: TRBV24-1
d_call: NA
j_call: TRBJ1-4
cdr3_aa: CATSESAAGSNEKLFF
cdr3_nt: TGTGCCACCAGTGAAAGTGCGGCAGGCTCCAATGAAAAACTGTTTTTT

clone_size: few
v_call: TRBV5-1
d_call: NA
j_call: TRBJ2-3
cdr3_aa: CASSLAPQGGTDTQYF
cdr3_nt: TGCGCCAGCAGCTTGGCCCCCCAGGGAGGCACAGATACGCAGTATTTT

clone_size: NA
v_call: TRBV20-1
d_call: NA
j_call: TRBJ2-5
cdr3_aa: CSASPLGAAAQTQYF
cdr3_nt: TGCAGTGCTAGTCCCCTCGGGGCCGCCGCTCAGACCCAGTACTTC

clone_size: NA
v_call: TRBV2
d_call: TRBD2
j_call: TRBJ2-1
cdr3_aa: CASSVFEAGVTHNEQFF
cdr3_nt: TGTGCCAGCAGTGTCTTTGAAGCGGGGGTAACCCACAATGAGCAGTTCTTC

clone_size: NA
v_call: TRBV12-3/TRBV12-4
d_call: TRBD2
j_call: TRBJ2-3
cdr3_aa: CASSLRVTSGTDTQYF
cdr3_nt: TGTGCCAGCAGTTTAAGGGTGACTAGCGGCACAGATACGCAGTATTTT

clone_size: few
v_call: TRBV5-6
d_call: TRBD2
j_call: TRBJ2-1
cdr3_aa: CASSLYHSGKVKFF
cdr3_nt: TGTGCCAGCAGCTTGTACCATAGCGGGAAGGTAAAGTTCTTC

clone_size: NA
v_call: TRBV2
d_call: TRBD1
j_call: TRBJ1-4
cdr3_aa: CASSRQGQIEKLFF
cdr3_nt: TGTGCCAGCAGTCGACAGGGGCAAATTGAAAAACTGTTTTTT

clone_size: few
v_call: TRBV9
d_call: TRBD1
j_call: TRBJ2-1
cdr3_aa: CASSVSLTAGGRYEQFF
cdr3_nt: TGTGCCAGCAGCGTAAGCCTAACGGCAGGGGGCCGGTATGAGCAGTTCTTC

clone_size: NA
v_call: TRBV15
d_call: NA
j_call: TRBJ2-7
cdr3_aa: CATSSRTGDPYEQYF
cdr3_nt: TGTGCCACCAGCTCCCGAACGGGGGACCCCTACGAGCAGTACTTC

clone_size: NA
v_call: TRBV18
d_call: TRBD1
j_call: TRBJ2-5
cdr3_aa: CASVEGDRGRETQYF
cdr3_nt: TGTGCCAGCGTTGAAGGGGACAGGGGGCGAGAGACCCAGTACTTC

clone_size: few
v_call: TRBV20-1
d_call: TRBD2
j_call: TRBJ2-1
cdr3_aa: CSAQTSGRPKGTYNEQFF
cdr3_nt: TGCAGTGCTCAGACTAGCGGGAGGCCCAAGGGAACCTACAATGAGCAGTTCTTC

clone_size: NA
v_call: TRBV10-3
d_call: TRBD1
j_call: TRBJ2-7
cdr3_aa: CAISGGQGSYEQYF
cdr3_nt: TGTGCCATCAGTGGAGGACAGGGATCATACGAGCAGTACTTC

clone_size: NA
v_call: TRBV20-1
d_call: NA
j_call: TRBJ2-5
cdr3_aa: CSAIRDQGETQYF
cdr3_nt: TGCAGTGCCATCCGGGACCAGGGAGAGACCCAGTACTTC

clone_size: few
v_call: TRBV7-2
d_call: TRBD2
j_call: TRBJ2-3
cdr3_aa: CASSTQGRGDTQYF
cdr3_nt: TGTGCCAGCAGCACCCAAGGGCGGGGGGATACGCAGTATTTT

clone_size: few
v_call: TRBV12-3/TRBV12-4
d_call: NA
j_call: TRBJ1-4
cdr3_aa: CASSFQGTNEKLFF
cdr3_nt: TGTGCCAGCAGTTTTCAGGGCACTAATGAAAAACTGTTTTTT

clone_size: few
v_call: TRBV5-1
d_call: NA
j_call: TRBJ2-1
cdr3_aa: CASRGGPRDSLQFF
cdr3_nt: TGCGCCAGCAGGGGGGGTCCCCGGGACTCCCTGCAGTTCTTC

clone_size: few
v_call: TRBV5-1
d_call: TRBD2
j_call: TRBJ2-3
cdr3_aa: CASREGLAGTDTQYF
cdr3_nt: TGCGCCAGCAGGGAGGGACTAGCGGGCACAGATACGCAGTATTTT